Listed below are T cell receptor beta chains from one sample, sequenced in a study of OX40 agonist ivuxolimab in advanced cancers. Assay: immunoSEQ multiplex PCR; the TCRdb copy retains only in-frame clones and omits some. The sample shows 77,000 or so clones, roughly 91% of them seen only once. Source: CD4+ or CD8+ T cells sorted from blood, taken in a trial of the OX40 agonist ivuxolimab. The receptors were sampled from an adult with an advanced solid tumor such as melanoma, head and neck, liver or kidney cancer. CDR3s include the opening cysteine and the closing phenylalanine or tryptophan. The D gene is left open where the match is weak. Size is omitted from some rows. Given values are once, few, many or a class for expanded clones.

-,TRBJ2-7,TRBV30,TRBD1,TGTGCCGGAGAGACAGGGTACCAACTTGAGCAGTACTTC,CAGETGYQLEQYF
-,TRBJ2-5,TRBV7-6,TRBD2,TGTGCCAGCAGCTTAGCACTAGCGGGCCAAGAGACCCAGTACTTC,CASSLALAGQETQYF
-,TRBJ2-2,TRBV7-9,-,TGTGCCAGCAGCCTTTACACCGGGGAGCTGTTTTTT,CASSLYTGELFF
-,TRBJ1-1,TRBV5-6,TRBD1,TGTGCCAGCAGTTCAGGGGGACCCCTCCTGAACACTGAAGCTTTCTTT,CASSSGGPLLNTEAFF
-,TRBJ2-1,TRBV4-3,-,TGCGCCAGCAGCCAAGATCAAGCACGAAGCAATGAGCAGTTCTTC,CASSQDQARSNEQFF
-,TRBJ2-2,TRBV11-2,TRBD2,TGTGCCAGCAGCTTCACTAGCGGAACCGCGAACACCGGGGAGCTGTTTTTT,CASSFTSGTANTGELFF
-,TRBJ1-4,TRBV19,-,TGTGCCAGTAGTGCTCTCAGGTTTGCGACTAATGAAAAACTGTTTTTT,CASSALRFATNEKLFF
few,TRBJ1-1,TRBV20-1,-,TGCAGTGCCAATGGACTACTTGAAGCTTTCTTT,CSANGLLEAFF
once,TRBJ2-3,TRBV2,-,TGTGCCAGCAGTGAGTCTGGGGTGGATACGCAGTATTTT,CASSESGVDTQYF
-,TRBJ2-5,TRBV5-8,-,TGTGCCAGCAGCGGGGGACCACAAGAGACCCAGTACTTC,CASSGGPQETQYF
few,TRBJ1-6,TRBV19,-,TGTGCCAGTAGTAAATTTGGGGGGAATAATTCACCCCTCCACTTT,CASSKFGGNNSPLHF
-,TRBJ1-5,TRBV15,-,TGTGCCACCAGCAGAGATCCAACCGGGTCTCAGCCCCAGCATTTT,CATSRDPTGSQPQHF
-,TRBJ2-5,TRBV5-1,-,TGCGCCAGCAGCTTGGCCGGGACGGGTCCTCAAGAGACCCAGTACTTC,CASSLAGTGPQETQYF
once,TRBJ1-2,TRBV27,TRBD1,TGTGCCAGCAGTCGCGACAGGGGGCGAAACTATGGCTACACCTTC,CASSRDRGRNYGYTF
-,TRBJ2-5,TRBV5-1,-,TGCGCCAGCAGCTTTGGTAGCGGAGAGACCCAGTACTTC,CASSFGSGETQYF
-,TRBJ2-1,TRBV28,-,TGTGCCAGCAGTTTAAGTTCAGCCGGCGGCTACAATGAGCAGTTCTTC,CASSLSSAGGYNEQFF
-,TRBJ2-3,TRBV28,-,TGTGCCAGCAGTTTAGAGGCAGATACGCAGTATTTT,CASSLEADTQYF
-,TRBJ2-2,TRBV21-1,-,TGTGCCAGCAGCAAGCCGGGGACGGCGAACACCGGGGAGCTGTTTTTT,CASSKPGTANTGELFF
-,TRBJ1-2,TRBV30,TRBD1,TGTGCCTGGAGTAGCCGAGACAGGGGGCTTCACTTACAGGGCTACACCTTC,CAWSSRDRGLHLQGYTF
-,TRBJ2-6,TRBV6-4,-,TGTGCCAGCAGTGCAGGACACTCACGACAAAGTCGGGCCAACGTCCTGACTTTC,CASSAGHSRQSRANVLTF
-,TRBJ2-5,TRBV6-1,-,TGTGCCAGCAGAAGGCTGGTGGCACAAGAGACCCAGTACTTC,CASRRLVAQETQYF
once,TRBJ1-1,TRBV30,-,TGTGCCTGGAGGACCTCAGGAGAGGGGTCTGAAGCTTTCTTT,CAWRTSGEGSEAFF
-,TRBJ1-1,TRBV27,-,TGTGCCAGCCCAGGGTTGGGGAACACTGAAGCTTTCTTT,CASPGLGNTEAFF
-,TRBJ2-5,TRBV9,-,TGTGCCAGCAGCGTACTAGCTTCCCAAGAGACCCAGTACTTC,CASSVLASQETQYF
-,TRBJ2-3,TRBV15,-,TGTGCCACCAGCAGCGGACCTGGGGATACGCAGTATTTT,CATSSGPGDTQYF
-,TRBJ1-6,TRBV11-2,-,TGTGCCAGCAGTTTTAATTCACCCCTCCACTTT,CASSFNSPLHF
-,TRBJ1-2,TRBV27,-,TGTGCCAGCAGTGTGTTGGGGGCGAACTATGGCTACACCTTC,CASSVLGANYGYTF
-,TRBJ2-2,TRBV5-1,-,TGCGCCAGCAGCTCTGGACCCACCGGGGAGCTGTTTTTT,CASSSGPTGELFF
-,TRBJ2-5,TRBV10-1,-,TGCGCCAGCAGTGAGTCGTGGGCAGGCGGGGAGACCCAGTACTTC,CASSESWAGGETQYF
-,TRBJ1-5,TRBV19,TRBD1,TGTGCCAGTAGTACCCCACCGGGACAGGGATATCAGCCCCAGCATTTT,CASSTPPGQGYQPQHF
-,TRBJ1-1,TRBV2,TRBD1,TGTGCCAGCAGGGATATGACAGGGTTCACTGAAGCTTTCTTT,CASRDMTGFTEAFF
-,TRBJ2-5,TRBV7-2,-,TGTGCCAGCAGCTCAGCAAATACCGAGACCCAGTACTTC,CASSSANTETQYF
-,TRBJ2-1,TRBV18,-,TGTGCCAGCTCACCGGCCGACTTGAGTGAGCAGTTCTTC,CASSPADLSEQFF
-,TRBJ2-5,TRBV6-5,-,TGTGCCAGCAGTCGATCAACAGAGACCCAGTACTTC,CASSRSTETQYF
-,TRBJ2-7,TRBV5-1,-,TGCGCCAGCAGCCCTGGCGGCGGGGACGAGCAGTACTTC,CASSPGGGDEQYF
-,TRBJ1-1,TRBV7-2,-,TGTGCCAGCAGCTTAGTAGTGTCGATGAACACTGAAGCTTTCTTT,CASSLVVSMNTEAFF
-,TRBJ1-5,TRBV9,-,TGTGCCAGCAGCGTTACAGACTCTCCTGATCAGCCCCAGCATTTT,CASSVTDSPDQPQHF
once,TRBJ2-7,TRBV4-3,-,TGCGCCAGCAGCCAGTCGGGAGCCGGGGCGAGCCCCTACGAGCAGTACTTC,CASSQSGAGASPYEQYF
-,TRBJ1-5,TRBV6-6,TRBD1,TGTGCCAGCAGCCCTTGGACAGGGTCCAATCAGCCCCAGCATTTT,CASSPWTGSNQPQHF
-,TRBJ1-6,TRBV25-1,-,TGTGCCAGCTCATCAACCCCGGGAGGGAATAATTCACCCCTCCACTTT,CASSSTPGGNNSPLHF
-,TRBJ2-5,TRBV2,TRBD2,TGTGCCAGCAGTGAAATAGCGGGGGTGGGAGAGACCCAGTACTTC,CASSEIAGVGETQYF
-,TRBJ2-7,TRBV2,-,TGTGCCAGCCAAGGAGACTCGGGACGGATCTACGAGCAGTACTTC,CASQGDSGRIYEQYF
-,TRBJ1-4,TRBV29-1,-,TGCAGCGGATCAGGGTCGGGAAATGAAAAACTGTTTTTT,CSGSGSGNEKLFF
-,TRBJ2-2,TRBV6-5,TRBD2,TGTGCCAGCAGCGACGCGGGGGAGGACACCGGGGAGCTGTTTTTT,CASSDAGEDTGELFF
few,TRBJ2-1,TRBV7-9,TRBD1,TGTGCCAGCAGCCCAGGGACAGGGGGTATTGAGCAGTTCTTC,CASSPGTGGIEQFF
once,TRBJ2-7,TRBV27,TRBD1,TGTGCCAGCAGTCACGGGACAGGGACGGCCTACGAGCAGTACTTC,CASSHGTGTAYEQYF
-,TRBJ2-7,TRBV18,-,TGTGCCAGCTCACCCGGGTTAGACGAGCAGTACTTC,CASSPGLDEQYF
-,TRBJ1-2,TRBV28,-,TGTGCCAGCAGTTTGAGGGTTCCGCTGGGCTACACCTTC,CASSLRVPLGYTF